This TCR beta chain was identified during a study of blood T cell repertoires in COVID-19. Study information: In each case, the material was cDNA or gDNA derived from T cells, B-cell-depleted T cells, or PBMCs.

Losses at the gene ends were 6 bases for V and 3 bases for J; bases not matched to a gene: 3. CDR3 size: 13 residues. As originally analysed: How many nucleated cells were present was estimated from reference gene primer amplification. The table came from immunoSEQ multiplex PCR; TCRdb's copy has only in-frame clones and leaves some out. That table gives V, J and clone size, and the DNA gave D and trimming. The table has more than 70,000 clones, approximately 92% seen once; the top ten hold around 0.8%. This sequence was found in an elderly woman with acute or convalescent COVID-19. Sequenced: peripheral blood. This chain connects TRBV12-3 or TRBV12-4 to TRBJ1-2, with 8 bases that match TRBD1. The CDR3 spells CASSPGGHYGYTF. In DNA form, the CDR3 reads TGTGCCAGCAGCCCAGGGGGCCACTATGGCTACACCTTC.